This entry lists 25 T cell receptor beta chains sequenced from one sample in a study of T cells in narcolepsy. Profiling relied on immunoSEQ multiplex PCR, and the TCRdb table lists in-frame clones only, not all of them. The data hold more than 30,000 clones, with roughly 80% observed a single time. The sequencing sample was made of CD45RA- memory CD4+ T cells from PBMCs. These receptors came from a human donor with narcolepsy.

The V call is TRBV19, the J call TRBJ2-1; 10 bases line up with TRBD1. Germline V gene data show CDR1 as LNHDA and CDR2 as SQIVND (reference sequence). This CDR3 is built from 12 residues. The CDR3 here is CASGQGYNEQFF. DNA of the CDR3: TGTGCTTCGGGACAGGGGTACAATGAGCAGTTCTTC.

The chain joins TRBV6-1 to TRBJ2-2; perhaps TRBD1 as D (6 bases). V lost 8 bases, J lost 1 base, and 11 bases lay in between. Germline loops: CDR1 MNHNS, CDR2 SASEGT. CDR3 size: 14 residues. In nucleotides, the CDR3 is TGTGCCAGCCATTTGGGACAGAACACCGGGGAGCTGTTTTTT. This codes for CASHLGQNTGELFF.

The rearrangement uses TRBV9 and TRBJ2-3; 7 nucleotides agree with TRBD2. V shed 5 bases, J shed 4 bases, and the junction held 4 bases outside the gene matches. The CDR3 totals 13 residues. Per germline, CDR1 SGDLS and CDR2 YYNGEE. CDR3 residues: CASSSGWADTQYF. The CDR3 DNA reads TGTGCCAGCAGTAGCGGGTGGGCAGATACGCAGTATTTT.

V usage is TRBV28 and J usage is TRBJ1-5; tentatively, D is TRBD1 (6 bases). The CDR3 spans 12 residues. Germline V gene data show CDR1 as MDHEN and CDR2 as SYDVKM. Deletions cut 5 bases from V and 15 bases from J, with 17 bases between. DNA of the CDR3: TGTGCCAGCAGTCAGGGGACACTCCTTTGGCATTTT. It is translated as CASSQGTLLWHF.

V is TRBV19 and J is TRBJ1-5, with D hard to call. The germline V gene has CDR1 LNHDA and CDR2 SQIVND (reference sequence). Trimming removed 10 bases at V and 3 bases at J, with 16 bases between. This CDR3 spans 14 amino acids. In DNA, the CDR3 is TGTGCCACCCGTCCGGAGACAATCAATCAGCCCCAGCATTTT. Translating gives CATRPETINQPQHF.

The V gene is TRBV7-6, the J gene TRBJ1-6; D possibly corresponds to TRBD1 (5 bases). Germline CDR1 reads SGHVS; CDR2 reads FNYEAQ. The CDR3 has 15 amino acids. The V and J ends lost 0 bases and 2 bases respectively, with 5 bases between them. Here the CDR3 reads CASSLAGAYNSPLHF. As DNA, the CDR3 is TGTGCCAGCAGCTTAGCGGGGGCCTATAATTCACCCCTCCACTTT.

This chain joins TRBV28 and TRBJ1-6; D call uncertain. Germline values: CDR1 MDHEN, CDR2 SYDVKM. There are 13 residues in the CDR3. V was trimmed by 4 bases and J by 6 bases, leaving 7 bases between them. CDR3 DNA: TGTGCCAGCAGTTCCGCATTTAATTCACCCCTCCACTTT. Translating gives CASSSAFNSPLHF.

A single count supports this clone. This rearrangement joins TRBV5-6 to TRBJ1-5, with D maybe TRBD1 (6 bases). The V gene's germline CDR1 is SGHDT and CDR2 YYEEEE. CDR3 length equals 15 residues. The V end lost 4 bases, the J end lost 0 bases, and 11 bases lay between the germline ends. This chain's CDR3 is CASSTQGISNQPQHF. The CDR3 nucleotides read TGTGCCAGCAGCACACAGGGTATTAGCAATCAGCCCCAGCATTTT.

This chain joins TRBV29-1 and TRBJ2-5; D is undetermined. V was trimmed by 3 bases and J by 3 bases, leaving 8 bases between them. CDR1 is SQVTM and CDR2 is ANQGSEA in the germline V gene. This CDR3 is built from 12 residues. The CDR3 sequence is CSVDRTKETQYF. In DNA, the CDR3 is TGCAGCGTTGACCGGACGAAAGAGACCCAGTACTTC.

This chain links TRBV13 with TRBJ1-3, with TRBD1 matching over 7 bases. CDR1 and CDR2 (germline): PRHDT, FYEKMQ (reference sequence). V was pared by 5 bases and J by 0 bases, with 10 bases of the junction left unmatched. The CDR3 runs 17 residues. DNA of the CDR3: TGTGCCAGCAGCCAGGGACAGCTTAGGCTCTCTGGAAACACCATATATTTT. The encoded protein is CASSQGQLRLSGNTIYF. Using reference TRBV13 and TRBJ1-3 for the parts outside the CDR3, the full variable domain is AAGVIQSPRHLIKEKRETATLKCYPIPRHDTVYWYQQGPGQDPQFLISFYEKMQSDKGSIPDRFSAQQFSDYHSELNMSSLELGDSALYFCASSQGQLRLSGNTIYFGEGSWLTVV.

This chain links TRBV19 with TRBJ1-5; no reliable D call. This CDR3 has 14 residues. Germline V gene lookup returns CDR1 LNHDA and CDR2 SQIVND (reference sequence). Between the trimmed V and J ends, which lost 3 bases and 3 bases, there was a span of 9 bases. As DNA, the CDR3 is TGTGCCAGTAGTATGGTAGGTTCCAATCAGCCCCAGCATTTT. This codes for CASSMVGSNQPQHF.

The chain is built from TRBV5-1 and TRBJ1-1; D is unclear. CDR3 length: 12 residues. Per germline, CDR1 SGHRS and CDR2 YFSETQ. Trimming shortened V by 1 base and J by 3 bases, and 4 bases separated the two germline ends. CDR3 in amino acids: CASSLRDTEAFF. In nucleotides, the CDR3 is TGCGCCAGCAGCTTGCGGGACACTGAAGCTTTCTTT.

This sequence joins TRBV14 and TRBJ1-4; no reliable D call. Germline V lookup: CDR1 SGHDN, CDR2 FVKESK. The CDR3 runs to 13 residues. Trimming shortened V by 0 bases and J by 5 bases, and 4 bases separated the two germline ends. Here the CDR3 reads CASSQELNEKLFF. CDR3 in DNA: TGTGCCAGCAGCCAAGAATTGAATGAAAAACTGTTTTTT.

The chain links TRBV7-3 to TRBJ2-3; the match to TRBD2 covers 11 bases. This CDR3 comprises 16 residues. After removal of 4 bases from V and 2 bases from J, the junction contained 5 bases not matched to a gene. Germline assignment: CDR1 SGHTA and CDR2 FQGTGA. Written as DNA, the CDR3 is TGTGCCAGCAGCTCTAGGACTAGCGGGTACACAGATACGCAGTATTTT. Translated, it gives CASSSRTSGYTDTQYF. Combining the CDR3 with reference TRBV7-3 and TRBJ2-3 gives the whole variable domain GAGVSQTPSNKVTEKGKYVELRCDPISGHTALYWYRQSLGQGPEFLIYFQGTGAADDSGLPNDRFFAVRPEGSVSTLKIQRTERGDSAVYLCASSSRTSGYTDTQYFGPGTRLTVL.

The V call is TRBV6-6, the J call TRBJ1-2; 10 bases fit TRBD1. Unmatched junction bases numbered 4, after V lost 2 bases and J lost 4 bases. This CDR3 contains 15 residues. CDR1 and CDR2 from the germline V gene are MNHNY and SVGAGI (reference sequence). CDR3 DNA sequence: TGTGCCAGCAGTTACCAGGACAGGGGGACCTATGGCTACACCTTC. It codes for CASSYQDRGTYGYTF.

The V gene is TRBV4-2, the J gene TRBJ2-2; tentative D call: TRBD2 (7 bases). V lost 4 bases and J lost 2, with 17 bases in between. Germline V lookup: CDR1 LGHNA, CDR2 YNFKEQ. The CDR3 is made up of 17 amino acids. The CDR3 is CASSLEGGGGNTGELFF. CDR3 bases: TGTGCCAGCAGCCTCGAAGGGGGGGGAGGTAACACCGGGGAGCTGTTTTTT.

The chain recombines TRBV7-8 with TRBJ2-5, with 9 bases matching TRBD1. CDR3 length: 14 residues. CDR1 and CDR2 from the germline V gene are SGHVS and FQNEAQ. With 3 bases clipped from V and 2 bases from J, the junction kept 1 base outside the gene matches. In DNA, the CDR3 is TGTGCCAGCAGCTTGGGGACAGGGCAAGAGACCCAGTACTTC. Its translation is CASSLGTGQETQYF.

The chain links TRBV27 to TRBJ1-6; perhaps TRBD1 as D (5 bases). V was pared by 6 bases and J by 9 bases, with 18 bases between. CDR3 length: 15 residues. Germline assignment: CDR1 MNHEY and CDR2 SMNVEV (reference sequence). The CDR3 is CASSDPGGGSSPLHF. As DNA, the CDR3 is TGTGCCAGCAGCGACCCTGGCGGGGGAAGTTCACCCCTCCACTTT.

This chain uses TRBV10-2 with TRBJ1-5; 8 bases line up with TRBD1. Germline-derived CDR1 and CDR2 are WSHSY and SAAADI. The trim removed 6 bases at V and 3 bases at J, leaving 7 bases unmatched. This CDR3 comprises 15 residues. CDR3 region: CASSRGQGYNQPQHF. The CDR3 DNA sequence: TGCGCCAGCAGCCGAGGACAGGGCTACAATCAGCCCCAGCATTTT.

With respect to this clone: Other DNA sequences of this sample code for an identical CDR3. This rearrangement joins TRBV15 to TRBJ2-3, with 7 bases aligning to TRBD2. V was clipped by 1 base and J by 1 base; unmatched bases: 2. The length of the CDR3 is 15 residues. The germline gives CDR1 LNHNV, CDR2 YYDKDF (reference sequence). The CDR3 nucleotides read TGTGCCACCAGCAGAGGGGGGGGTGGCACAGATACGCAGTATTTT. Protein sequence: CATSRGGGGTDTQYF.

The chain joins TRBV21-1 to TRBJ1-1. TRBV21-1 is listed as a pseudogene. This CDR3 is built from 20 residues. The CDR3 DNA reads as TGTGCCAGCAGCAAATCAAAGGAGAGGTGTTTATACGGCGGACGAACTGAAGCTTTCTTT. It translates to CASSKSKERCLYGGRTEAFF.

The V and J genes are TRBV6-1 and TRBJ2-3; D not certain. From germline, CDR1 is MNHNS and CDR2 SASEGT. With 4 bases removed from V and 5 bases from J, the gap between germline ends came to 4 bases. The CDR3 is 11 residues long. The CDR3 nucleotides read TGTGCCAGCAGTGGGCGAGATACGCAGTATTTT. It translates to CASSGRDTQYF.

This clone showed up just a few times. The rearrangement uses TRBV30 and TRBJ1-5, with 9 bases that match TRBD1. This CDR3 has 16 residues. Germline CDR1 and CDR2: GTSNPN and SVGIG (reference sequence). The V segment lost 1 base and the J segment 2 bases; nucleotides outside the gene matches: 6. CDR3 nucleotide sequence: TGTGCCTGGAGTGCGGAGGGACAGGGAGGCAATCAGCCCCAGCATTTT. Translated: CAWSAEGQGGNQPQHF.

The rearrangement uses TRBV6-1 and TRBJ2-3; TRBD2 matches 12 bases. The junction had 12 bases not matched to a gene; V was cut back by 0 bases and J by 2 bases. CDR3 length: 20 residues. Germline-derived CDR1 and CDR2 are MNHNS and SASEGT. In nucleotides, the CDR3 is TGTGCCAGCAGTGAAGCGCCTAGCGGGGGGGCCCGGCGGCACACAGATACGCAGTATTTT. Translating it yields CASSEAPSGGARRHTDTQYF.

This sequence joins TRBV9 and TRBJ2-2; D is possibly TRBD1 or TRBD2 (5 bases each). From germline, CDR1 is SGDLS and CDR2 YYNGEE. The length of the CDR3 is 16 residues. Trimming removed 3 bases at V and 4 bases at J, with 16 bases between. The CDR3 region is CASSDDRGSLTGELFF. The CDR3 DNA is TGTGCCAGCAGCGATGACCGGGGCTCTCTCACCGGGGAGCTGTTTTTT.